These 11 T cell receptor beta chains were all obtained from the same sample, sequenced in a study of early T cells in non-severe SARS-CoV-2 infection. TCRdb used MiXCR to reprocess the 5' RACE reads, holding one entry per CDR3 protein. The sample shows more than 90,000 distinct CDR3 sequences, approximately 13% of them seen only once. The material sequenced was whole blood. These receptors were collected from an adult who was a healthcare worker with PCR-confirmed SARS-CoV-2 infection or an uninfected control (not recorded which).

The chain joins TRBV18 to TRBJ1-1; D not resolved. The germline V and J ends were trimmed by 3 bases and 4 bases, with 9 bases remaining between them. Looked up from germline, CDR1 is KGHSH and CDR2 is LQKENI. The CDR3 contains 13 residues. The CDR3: CASSPTVGTEAFF. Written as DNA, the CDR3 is TGTGCCAGCTCACCGACGGTGGGCACTGAAGCTTTCTTT.

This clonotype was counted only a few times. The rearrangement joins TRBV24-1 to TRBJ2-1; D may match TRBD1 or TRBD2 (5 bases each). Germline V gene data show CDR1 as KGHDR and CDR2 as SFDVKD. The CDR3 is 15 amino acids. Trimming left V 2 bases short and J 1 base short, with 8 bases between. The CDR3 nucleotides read TGTGCCACCAGTGATTCCTGGGGGTCCTACAATGAGCAGTTCTTC. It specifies CATSDSWGSYNEQFF.

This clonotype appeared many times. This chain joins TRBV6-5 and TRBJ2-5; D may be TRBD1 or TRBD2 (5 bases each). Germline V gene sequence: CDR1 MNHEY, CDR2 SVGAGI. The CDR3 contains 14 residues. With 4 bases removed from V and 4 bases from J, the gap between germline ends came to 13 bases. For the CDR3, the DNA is TGTGCCAGCAGTTTGAGGGGCTCGCTAGAGACCCAGTACTTC. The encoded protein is CASSLRGSLETQYF.

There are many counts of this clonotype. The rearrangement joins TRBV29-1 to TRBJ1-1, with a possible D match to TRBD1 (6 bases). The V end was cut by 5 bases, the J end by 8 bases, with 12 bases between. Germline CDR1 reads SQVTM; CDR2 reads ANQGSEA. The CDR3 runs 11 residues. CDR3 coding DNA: TGCAGCGTTACCACCGGGACAGAAGCTTTCTTT. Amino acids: CSVTTGTEAFF.

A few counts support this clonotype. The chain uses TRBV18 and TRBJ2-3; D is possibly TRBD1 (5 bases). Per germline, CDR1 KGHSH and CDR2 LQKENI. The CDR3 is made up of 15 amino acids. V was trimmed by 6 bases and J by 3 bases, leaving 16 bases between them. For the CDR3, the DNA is TGTGCCAGCTCGCGGTCCCAGGGAAGAACAGATACGCAGTATTTT. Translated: CASSRSQGRTDTQYF.

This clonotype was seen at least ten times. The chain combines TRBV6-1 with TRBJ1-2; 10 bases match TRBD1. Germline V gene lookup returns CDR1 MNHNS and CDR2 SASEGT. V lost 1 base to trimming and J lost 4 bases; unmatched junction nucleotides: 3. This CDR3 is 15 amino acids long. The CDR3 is CASSEGQGAFYGYTF. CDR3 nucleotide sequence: TGTGCCAGCAGTGAAGGACAGGGGGCTTTCTATGGCTACACCTTC.

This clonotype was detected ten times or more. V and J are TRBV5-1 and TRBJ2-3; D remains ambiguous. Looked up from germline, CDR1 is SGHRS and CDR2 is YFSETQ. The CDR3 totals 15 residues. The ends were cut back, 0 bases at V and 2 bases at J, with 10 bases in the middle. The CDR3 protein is CASSLDSTSTDTQYF. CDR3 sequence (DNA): TGCGCCAGCAGCTTGGATTCAACCTCCACAGATACGCAGTATTTT.

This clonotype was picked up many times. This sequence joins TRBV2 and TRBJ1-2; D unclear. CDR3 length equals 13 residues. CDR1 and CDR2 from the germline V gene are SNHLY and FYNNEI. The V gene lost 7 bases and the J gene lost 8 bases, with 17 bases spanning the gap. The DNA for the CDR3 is TGTGCCAGCATTCCCACGCTTGCGGGAGGCTACACCTTC. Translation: CASIPTLAGGYTF.

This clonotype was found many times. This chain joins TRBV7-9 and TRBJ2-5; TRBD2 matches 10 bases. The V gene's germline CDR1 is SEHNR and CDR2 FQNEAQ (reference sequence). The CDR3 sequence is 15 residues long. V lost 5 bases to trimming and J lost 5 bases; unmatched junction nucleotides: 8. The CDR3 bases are TGTGCCAGCAGCCACGGGACTAGCGTAGGGGAGACCCAGTACTTC. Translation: CASSHGTSVGETQYF. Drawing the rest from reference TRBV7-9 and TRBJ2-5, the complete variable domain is DTGVSQNPRHKITKRGQNVTFRCDPISEHNRLYWYRQTLGQGPEFLTYFQNEAQLEKSRLLSDRFSAERPKGSFSTLEIQRTEQGDSAMYLCASSHGTSVGETQYFGPGTRLLVL.

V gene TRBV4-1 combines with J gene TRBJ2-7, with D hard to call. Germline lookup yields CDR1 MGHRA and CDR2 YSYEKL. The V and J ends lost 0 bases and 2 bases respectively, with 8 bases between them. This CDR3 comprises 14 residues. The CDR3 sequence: CASSQDRDTYEQYF. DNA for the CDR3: TGCGCCAGCAGCCAAGATCGCGATACCTACGAGCAGTACTTC.

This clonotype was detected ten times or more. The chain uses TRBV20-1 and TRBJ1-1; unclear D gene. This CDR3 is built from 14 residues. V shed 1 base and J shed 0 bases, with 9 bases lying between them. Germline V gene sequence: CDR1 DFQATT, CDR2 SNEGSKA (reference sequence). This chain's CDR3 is CSARVYRVNTEAFF. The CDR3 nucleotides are TGCAGTGCTAGAGTATATAGGGTGAACACTGAAGCTTTCTTT.